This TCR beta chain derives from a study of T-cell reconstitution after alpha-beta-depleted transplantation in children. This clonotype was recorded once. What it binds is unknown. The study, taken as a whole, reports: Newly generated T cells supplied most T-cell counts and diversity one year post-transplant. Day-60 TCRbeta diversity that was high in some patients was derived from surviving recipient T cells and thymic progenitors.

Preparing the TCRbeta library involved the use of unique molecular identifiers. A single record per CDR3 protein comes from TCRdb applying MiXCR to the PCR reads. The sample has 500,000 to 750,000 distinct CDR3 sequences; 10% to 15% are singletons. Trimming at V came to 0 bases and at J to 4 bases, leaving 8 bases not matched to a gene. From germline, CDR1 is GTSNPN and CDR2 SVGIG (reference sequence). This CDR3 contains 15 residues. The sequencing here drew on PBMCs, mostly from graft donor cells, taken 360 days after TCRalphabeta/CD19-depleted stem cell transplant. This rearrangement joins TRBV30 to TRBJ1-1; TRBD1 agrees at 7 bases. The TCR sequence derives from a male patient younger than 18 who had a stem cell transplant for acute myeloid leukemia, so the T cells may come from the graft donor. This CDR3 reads CAWSVRGAGGTEAFF. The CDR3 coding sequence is TGTGCCTGGAGTGTACGGGGTGCAGGGGGCACTGAAGCTTTCTTT.